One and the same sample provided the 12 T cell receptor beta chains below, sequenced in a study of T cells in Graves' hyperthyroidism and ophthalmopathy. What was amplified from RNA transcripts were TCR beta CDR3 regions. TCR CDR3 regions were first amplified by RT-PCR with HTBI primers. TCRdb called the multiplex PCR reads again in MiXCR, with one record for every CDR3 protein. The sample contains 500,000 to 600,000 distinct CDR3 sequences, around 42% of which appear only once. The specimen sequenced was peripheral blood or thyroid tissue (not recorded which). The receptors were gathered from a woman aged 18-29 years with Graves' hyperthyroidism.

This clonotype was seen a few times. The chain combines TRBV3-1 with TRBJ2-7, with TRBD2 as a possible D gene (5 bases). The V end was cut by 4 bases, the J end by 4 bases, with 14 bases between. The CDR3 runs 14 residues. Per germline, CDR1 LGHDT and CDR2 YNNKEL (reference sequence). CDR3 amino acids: CASSLRGLEYEQYF. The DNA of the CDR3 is TGTGCCAGCAGCCTGAGAGGACTCGAATACGAGCAGTACTTC.

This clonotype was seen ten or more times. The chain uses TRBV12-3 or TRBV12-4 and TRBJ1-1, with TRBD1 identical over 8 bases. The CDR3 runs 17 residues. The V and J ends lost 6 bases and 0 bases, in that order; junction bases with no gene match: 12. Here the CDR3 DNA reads TGTGCCAGCAGCTCCCCGAGATGGACAGGGTTGAACACTGAAGCTTTCTTT. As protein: CASSSPRWTGLNTEAFF.

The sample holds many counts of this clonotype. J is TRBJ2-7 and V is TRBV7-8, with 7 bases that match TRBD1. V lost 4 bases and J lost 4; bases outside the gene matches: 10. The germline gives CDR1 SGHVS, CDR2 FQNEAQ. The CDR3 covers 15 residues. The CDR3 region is CASSSRQGTNYEQYF. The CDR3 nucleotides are TGTGCCAGCAGCTCCCGACAGGGTACCAATTACGAGCAGTACTTC. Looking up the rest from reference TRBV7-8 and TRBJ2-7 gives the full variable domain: GAGVSQSPRYKVAKRGQDVALRCDPISGHVSLFWYQQALGQGPEFLTYFQNEAQLDKSGLPSDRFFAERPEGSVSTLKIQRTQQEDSAVYLCASSSRQGTNYEQYFGPGTRLTVT.

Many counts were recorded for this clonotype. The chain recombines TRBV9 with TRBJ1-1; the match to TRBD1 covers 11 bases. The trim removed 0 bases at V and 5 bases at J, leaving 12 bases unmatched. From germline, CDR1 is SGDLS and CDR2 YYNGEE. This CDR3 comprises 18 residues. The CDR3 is CASSVGGQGAPIGTEAFF. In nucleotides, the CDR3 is TGTGCCAGCAGCGTAGGTGGACAGGGGGCGCCGATAGGGACTGAAGCTTTCTTT.

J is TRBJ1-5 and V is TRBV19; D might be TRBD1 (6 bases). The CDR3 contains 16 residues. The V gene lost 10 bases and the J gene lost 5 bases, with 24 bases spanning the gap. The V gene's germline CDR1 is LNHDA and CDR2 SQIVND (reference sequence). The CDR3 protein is CAKPIDGARGHQPQHF. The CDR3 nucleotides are TGTGCCAAACCCATAGACGGTGCCAGGGGACATCAGCCCCAGCATTTT.

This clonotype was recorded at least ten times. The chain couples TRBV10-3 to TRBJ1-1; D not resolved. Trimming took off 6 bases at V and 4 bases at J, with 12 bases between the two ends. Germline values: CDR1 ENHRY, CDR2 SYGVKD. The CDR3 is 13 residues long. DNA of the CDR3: TGTGCCATCAGCCCCCCCGGTAGCACTGAAGCTTTCTTT. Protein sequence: CAISPPGSTEAFF.

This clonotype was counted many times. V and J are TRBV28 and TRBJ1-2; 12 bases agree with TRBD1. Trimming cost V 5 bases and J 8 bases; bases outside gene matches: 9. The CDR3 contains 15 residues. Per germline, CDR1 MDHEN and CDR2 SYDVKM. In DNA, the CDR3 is TGTGCCAGCAGTACCAATCGGGACAGGGGGCGCGGCTACACCTTC. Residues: CASSTNRDRGRGYTF.

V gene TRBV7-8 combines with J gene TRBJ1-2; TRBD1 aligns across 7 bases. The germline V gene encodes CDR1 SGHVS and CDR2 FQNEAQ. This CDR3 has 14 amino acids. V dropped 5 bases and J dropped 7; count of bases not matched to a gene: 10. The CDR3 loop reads CASSPGQVRGGYTF. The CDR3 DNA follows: TGTGCCAGCAGCCCTGGACAGGTTAGGGGTGGCTACACCTTC.

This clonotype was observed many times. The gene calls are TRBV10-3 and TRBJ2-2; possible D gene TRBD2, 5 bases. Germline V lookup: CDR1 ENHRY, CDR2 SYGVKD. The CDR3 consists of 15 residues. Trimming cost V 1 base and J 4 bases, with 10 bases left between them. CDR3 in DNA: TGTGCCATCAGTGAGTTGAGGGCCTCCACCGGGGAGCTGTTTTTT. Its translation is CAISELRASTGELFF.

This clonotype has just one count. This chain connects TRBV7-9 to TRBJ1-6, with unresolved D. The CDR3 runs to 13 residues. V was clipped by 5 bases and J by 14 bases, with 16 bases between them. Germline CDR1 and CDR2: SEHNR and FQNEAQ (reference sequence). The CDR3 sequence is CASSPAGGQALHF. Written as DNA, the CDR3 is TGTGCCAGCAGCCCCGCAGGTGGGCAGGCCCTCCACTTT.

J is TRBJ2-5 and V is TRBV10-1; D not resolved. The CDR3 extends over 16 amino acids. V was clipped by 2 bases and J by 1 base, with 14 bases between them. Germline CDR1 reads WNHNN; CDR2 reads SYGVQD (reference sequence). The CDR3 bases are TGCGCCAGCAGTGAGGGTCGGGTAGGACCCCAAGAGACCCAGTACTTC. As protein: CASSEGRVGPQETQYF.

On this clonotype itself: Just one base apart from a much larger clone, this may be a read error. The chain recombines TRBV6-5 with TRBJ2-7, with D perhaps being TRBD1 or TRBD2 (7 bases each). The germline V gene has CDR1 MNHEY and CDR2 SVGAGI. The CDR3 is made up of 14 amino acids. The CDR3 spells CASRGGGAITERYF. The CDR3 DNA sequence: TGTGCCAGCAGGGGAGGGGGCGCCATCACCGAGCGGTACTTC.